Following are 12 T cell receptor beta chains from one sample sequenced in a study of T cell responses to AZD1222 COVID-19 vaccine. Profiling relied on immunoSEQ multiplex PCR, and the TCRdb table lists in-frame clones only, not all of them. The sample has 130,000 or so clones; roughly 84% are singletons. This specimen consisted of peripheral blood, obtained 28 days after the second AZD1222 dose. The receptors derive from an adult who received the AZD1222 COVID-19 vaccine.

The chain uses TRBV5-1 and TRBJ1-2; a possible D gene is TRBD1 (6 bases). This CDR3 has 12 residues. V was pared by 4 bases and J by 7 bases, with 11 bases between. Germline loops: CDR1 SGHRS, CDR2 YFSETQ. The chain's CDR3 is CASSVQGGGYTF. DNA for the CDR3: TGCGCCAGCAGCGTACAGGGAGGTGGCTACACCTTC. The full variable domain, completed using reference TRBV5-1 and TRBJ1-2, is KAGVTQTPRYLIKTRGQQVTLSCSPISGHRSVSWYQQTPGQGLQFLFEYFSETQRNKGNFPGRFSGRQFSNSRSEMNVSTLELGDSALYLCASSVQGGGYTFGSGTRLTVV.

The genes are TRBV28 and TRBJ1-5; D ambiguous. V dropped 3 bases and J dropped 1 base, with 10 bases sitting between them. The CDR3 spans 15 residues. Germline values: CDR1 MDHEN, CDR2 SYDVKM. CDR3 in amino acids: CASSFRDRSNQPQHF. In DNA form, the CDR3 reads TGTGCCAGCAGTTTTCGGGATAGGAGCAATCAGCCCCAGCATTTT.

This chain connects TRBV18 to TRBJ1-2; the D is unclear. V lost 3 bases to trimming and J lost 4 bases, with 9 bases between them. CDR3 length: 13 amino acids. Germline V CDR1 and CDR2: KGHSH, LQKENI. The CDR3 protein is CASSPDGFYGYTF. The CDR3 DNA reads as TGTGCCAGCTCACCGGACGGATTCTATGGCTACACCTTC. Full variable domain (missing parts from reference TRBV18 and TRBJ1-2): NAGVMQNPRHLVRRRGQEARLRCSPMKGHSHVYWYRQLPEEGLKFMVYLQKENIIDESGMPKERFSAEFPKEGPSILRIQQVVRGDSAAYFCASSPDGFYGYTFGSGTRLTVV.

J is TRBJ1-5 and V is TRBV29-1, with no clear D. The germline CDR1 and CDR2 sequences are SQVTM and ANQGSEA. The CDR3 runs to 13 residues. Trimming took 1 base from V and 7 from J, leaving 11 bases between them. The CDR3 nucleotides are TGCAGCGTTGAAGGTTTGGCGGGCCAGCCCCAGCATTTT. Translated, it gives CSVEGLAGQPQHF. The complete variable domain, with remaining parts taken from reference TRBV29-1 and TRBJ1-5, reads SAVISQKPSRDICQRGTSLTIQCQVDSQVTMMFWYRQQPGQSLTLIATANQGSEATYESGFVIDKFPISRPNLTFSTLTVSNMSPEDSSIYLCSVEGLAGQPQHFGDGTRLSIL.

On this clone: Additional DNA sequences in this sample encode the identical CDR3. The rearrangement links TRBV9 to TRBJ1-5; no firm D call. Germline V lookup: CDR1 SGDLS, CDR2 YYNGEE. The CDR3 is 14 residues long. Between the trimmed V and J ends, which lost 0 bases and 4 bases, there was a span of 8 bases. CDR3 residues: CASSVDGGNQPQHF. The CDR3, as DNA: TGTGCCAGCAGCGTAGATGGCGGAAATCAGCCCCAGCATTTT.

This clone occurred once. J is TRBJ1-3 and V is TRBV3-1 (or the pseudogene TRBV3-2); D is unresolved. V dropped 4 bases and J dropped 0 bases, with 13 bases sitting between them. Germline CDR1 LGHDT, CDR2 YNNKEL (reference sequence). This CDR3 spans 16 amino acids. The chain's CDR3 is CASSPTAASSGNTIYF. The CDR3 DNA sequence: TGTGCCAGCAGCCCTACCGCGGCTAGCTCTGGAAACACCATATATTTT.

This clone was seen a single time. The chain employs TRBV6-6 and TRBJ2-7; TRBD2 matches 13 bases. Germline V gene data show CDR1 as MNHNY and CDR2 as SVGAGI (reference sequence). CDR3 length: 14 amino acids. Trimming took 6 bases from V and 10 from J; bases not matched to a gene: 9. The chain's CDR3 is CASSQGLAGSIQYF. Here the CDR3 DNA reads TGTGCCAGCAGCCAGGGACTAGCGGGGTCAATTCAGTACTTC.

The V call is TRBV24-1, the J call TRBJ2-5, with TRBD2 identical over 7 bases. V lost 6 bases, J lost 5 bases, and 8 bases stayed unmatched. Germline V gene sequence: CDR1 KGHDR, CDR2 SFDVKD. CDR3 length: 14 residues. CDR3 coding DNA: TGTGCCACCAGTCCTGGGGGGGACGGGGAGACCCAGTACTTC. Amino acid sequence: CATSPGGDGETQYF.

This clone is a singleton in its sample. This rearrangement joins TRBV5-4 to TRBJ1-2; D is ambiguous. In germline, CDR1 is SGHNT, CDR2 YYREEE (reference sequence). The CDR3 spans 16 residues. V lost 7 bases to trimming and J lost 0 bases, with 19 bases between them. CDR3 in DNA: TGTGCCAGCTCCCCCGGGCAGGCTCTAGCTAACTATGGCTACACCTTC. The encoded protein is CASSPGQALANYGYTF.

The chain links TRBV29-1 to TRBJ2-7; D might be TRBD1 or TRBD2, each matching 7 bases. The CDR3 is made up of 17 amino acids. Per the germline V gene, CDR1 is SQVTM and CDR2 is ANQGSEA. Trimming left V 6 bases short and J 3 bases short, with 27 bases between. CDR3 amino acids: CSVQGGIGGEALYEQYF. The CDR3 DNA sequence: TGCAGCGTCCAGGGGGGGATCGGCGGCGAAGCGCTCTACGAGCAGTACTTC.

The chain links TRBV19 to TRBJ1-1; tentatively, D is TRBD1 (5 bases). This CDR3 has 16 residues. Germline V CDR1 and CDR2: LNHDA, SQIVND (reference sequence). Trimming removed 5 bases at V and 4 bases at J, with 20 bases between. CDR3 DNA sequence: TGTGCCAGTAGTTCACTAACAGAATCGGGGCGCACTGAAGCTTTCTTT. It translates to CASSSLTESGRTEAFF.

The chain links TRBV11-2 to TRBJ2-7, with 8 bases aligning to TRBD2. The CDR3 totals 16 residues. V dropped 5 bases and J dropped 4; count of bases not matched to a gene: 13. Germline CDR1 reads SGHAT; CDR2 reads FQNNGV. In DNA, the CDR3 is TGTGCCAGCAGCCCAACCTCAAGGCGGGGGGAATACGAGCAGTACTTC. Amino acid sequence: CASSPTSRRGEYEQYF. The variable domain in full, completed from reference TRBV11-2 and TRBJ2-7, reads EAGVAQSPRYKIIEKRQSVAFWCNPISGHATLYWYQQILGQGPKLLIQFQNNGVVDDSQLPKDRFSAERLKGVDSTLKIQPAKLEDSAVYLCASSPTSRRGEYEQYFGPGTRLTVT.